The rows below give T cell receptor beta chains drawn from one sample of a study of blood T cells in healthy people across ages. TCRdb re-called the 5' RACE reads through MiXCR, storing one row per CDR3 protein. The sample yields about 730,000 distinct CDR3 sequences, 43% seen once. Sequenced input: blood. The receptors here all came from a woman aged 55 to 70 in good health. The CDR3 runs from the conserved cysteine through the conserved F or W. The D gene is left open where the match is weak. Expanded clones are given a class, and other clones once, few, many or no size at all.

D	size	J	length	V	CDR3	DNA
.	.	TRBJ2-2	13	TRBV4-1	CASTPGLTGELFF	TGCGCCAGCACCCCAGGACTCACCGGGGAGCTGTTTTTT
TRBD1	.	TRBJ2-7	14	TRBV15	CATSWDSGPYEQYF	TGTGCCACCAGTTGGGACAGCGGCCCCTACGAGCAGTACTTC
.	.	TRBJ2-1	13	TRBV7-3	CASSGRVDNEQFF	TGTGCCAGCAGCGGACGGGTCGACAATGAGCAGTTCTTC
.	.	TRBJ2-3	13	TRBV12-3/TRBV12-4	CASSSTLPDTQYF	TGTGCCAGCAGTTCAACGCTACCTGATACGCAGTATTTT
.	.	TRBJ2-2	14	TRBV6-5	CASRRQVNTGELFF	TGTGCCAGCAGACGACAGGTTAACACCGGGGAGCTGTTTTTT
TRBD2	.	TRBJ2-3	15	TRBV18	CASSPPGGLLDTQYF	TGTGCCAGCTCACCCCCGGGGGGGCTGCTAGATACGCAGTATTTT
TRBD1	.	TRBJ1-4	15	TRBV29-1	CSVGQGGTANEKLFF	TGCAGCGTTGGACAGGGAGGGACGGCTAATGAAAAACTGTTTTTT
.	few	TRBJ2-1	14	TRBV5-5	CASSLTVNGREQFF	TGTGCCAGCAGCTTAACGGTCAACGGGCGTGAGCAGTTCTTC
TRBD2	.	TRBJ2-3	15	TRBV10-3	CAIKGTSGNTDTQYF	TGTGCCATCAAAGGGACTAGCGGAAACACAGATACGCAGTATTTT
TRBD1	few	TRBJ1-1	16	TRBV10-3	CAISEGGQGENTEAFF	TGTGCCATCAGTGAGGGAGGACAGGGGGAAAACACTGAAGCTTTCTTT
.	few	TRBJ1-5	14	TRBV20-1	CSATRAELNQPQHF	TGCAGTGCTACCCGAGCCGAACTTAATCAGCCCCAGCATTTT
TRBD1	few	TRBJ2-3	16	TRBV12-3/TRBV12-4	CASSPARDRGRYTQYF	TGTGCCAGCAGTCCCGCCCGGGACAGGGGGAGGTATACGCAGTATTTT
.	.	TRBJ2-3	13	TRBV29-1	CSVVVRYTDTQYF	TGCAGCGTTGTAGTTAGATACACAGATACGCAGTATTTT
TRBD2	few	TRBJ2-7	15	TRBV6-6	CASSYGTSGGGEQYF	TGTGCCAGCAGTTACGGGACTAGCGGGGGGGGCGAGCAGTACTTC
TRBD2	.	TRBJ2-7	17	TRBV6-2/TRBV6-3	CASSYSPVAGGFVEQYF	TGTGCCAGCAGTTACAGTCCGGTAGCGGGAGGTTTCGTCGAGCAGTACTTC
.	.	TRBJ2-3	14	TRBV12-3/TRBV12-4	CASSLMAGTDTQYF	TGTGCCAGCAGTTTAATGGCGGGCACAGATACGCAGTATTTT
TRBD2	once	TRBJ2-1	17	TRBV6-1	CASSDRITGGHSNEQFF	TGTGCCAGCAGTGACCGAATCACGGGGGGGCATTCCAATGAGCAGTTCTTC
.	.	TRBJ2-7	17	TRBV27	CASSPGDTYKMPYEQYF	TGTGCCAGCAGTCCCGGCGATACATATAAAATGCCCTACGAGCAGTACTTC
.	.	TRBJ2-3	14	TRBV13	CASSLDGVADTQYF	TGTGCCAGCAGCTTAGACGGGGTTGCAGATACGCAGTATTTT
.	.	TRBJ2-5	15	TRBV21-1	CASSPPSGPKETQYF	TGTGCCAGCAGCCCACCTAGCGGGCCGAAAGAGACCCAGTACTTC
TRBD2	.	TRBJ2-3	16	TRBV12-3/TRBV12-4	CASRAGLAGGTDTQYF	TGTGCCAGCAGGGCCGGACTAGCGGGGGGCACAGATACGCAGTATTTT
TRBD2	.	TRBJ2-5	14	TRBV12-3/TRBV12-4	CASRVAGGRNEQYF	TGTGCCAGCAGAGTAGCGGGGGGGCGCAATGAGCAGTACTTC
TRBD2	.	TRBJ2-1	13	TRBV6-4	CASGLAPNNEQFF	TGTGCCAGCGGACTAGCGCCTAACAATGAGCAGTTCTTC
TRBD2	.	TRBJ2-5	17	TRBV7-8	CASSLVSIAGGPETRYF	TGTGCCAGCAGCTTAGTCTCGATAGCGGGGGGGCCAGAGACCCGGTACTTC
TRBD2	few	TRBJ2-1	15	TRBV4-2	CASSRGLAVYNEQFF	TGTGCCAGCAGCCGAGGACTAGCGGTATACAATGAGCAGTTCTTC
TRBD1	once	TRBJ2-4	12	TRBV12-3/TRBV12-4	CASGTAENIQYF	TGTGCCAGCGGGACAGCAGAAAACATTCAGTACTTC
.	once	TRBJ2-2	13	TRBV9	CAGSVENTGELFF	TGTGCCGGCAGCGTGGAGAACACCGGGGAGCTGTTTTTT
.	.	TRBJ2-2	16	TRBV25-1	CASSKPGTMNTGELFF	TGTGCCAGCAGTAAACCCGGGACGATGAACACCGGGGAGCTGTTTTTT
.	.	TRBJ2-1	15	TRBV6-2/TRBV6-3	CASSYSGELYSEQFF	TGTGCCAGCAGTTACTCGGGGGAACTCTACAGTGAGCAGTTCTTC
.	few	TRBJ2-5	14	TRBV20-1	CSARNSRFQETQYF	TGCAGTGCTAGGAACAGCAGGTTCCAAGAGACCCAGTACTTC
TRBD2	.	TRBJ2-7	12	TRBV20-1	CSSSGSSYEQYF	TGCAGTTCTAGCGGGAGCTCCTACGAGCAGTACTTC
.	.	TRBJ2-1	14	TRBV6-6	CASSPWDTYNEQFF	TGTGCCAGCAGCCCATGGGATACGTACAATGAGCAGTTCTTC
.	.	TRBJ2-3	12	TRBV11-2	CASSLAPGTQYF	TGTGCCAGCAGCTTAGCCCCAGGCACGCAGTATTTT
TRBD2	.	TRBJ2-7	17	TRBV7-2	CASSPSFAGLVDYEQYF	TGTGCCAGCAGCCCCAGCTTTGCGGGACTAGTTGACTACGAGCAGTACTTC
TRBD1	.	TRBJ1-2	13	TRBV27	CASSRTGAYGYTF	TGTGCCAGCAGTCGGACAGGGGCCTATGGCTACACCTTC
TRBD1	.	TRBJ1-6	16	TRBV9	CASSVEGQGGISPLHF	TGTGCCAGCAGCGTAGAAGGGCAGGGGGGGATTTCACCCCTCCACTTT
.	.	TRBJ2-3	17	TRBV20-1	CSAMGPGGGRFPDTQYF	TGCAGTGCTATGGGGCCAGGAGGGGGTAGGTTCCCAGATACGCAGTATTTT
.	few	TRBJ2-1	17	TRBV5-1	CASSPIARTGEGNEQFF	TGCGCCAGCAGCCCCATAGCGCGAACCGGGGAAGGCAATGAGCAGTTCTTC
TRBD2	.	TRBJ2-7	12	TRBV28	CASTGRAYEQYF	TGTGCCAGCACCGGGAGGGCCTACGAGCAGTACTTC
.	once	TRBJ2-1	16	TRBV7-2	CASSLVPGQVYNEQFF	TGTGCCAGCAGCTTAGTTCCGGGCCAGGTCTACAATGAGCAGTTCTTC
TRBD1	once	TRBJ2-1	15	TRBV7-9	CASRIGQGGEKKQFF	TGTGCCAGCAGGATTGGACAGGGGGGAGAAAAAAAGCAGTTCTTC
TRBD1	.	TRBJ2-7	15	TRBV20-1	CSAYRDRASSYEQYF	TGCAGTGCTTACCGGGACAGGGCGAGCTCCTACGAGCAGTACTTC
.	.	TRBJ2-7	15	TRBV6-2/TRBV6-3	CVSRVPYRAAYEQYF	TGTGTCAGCCGAGTTCCATACAGGGCTGCCTACGAGCAGTACTTC
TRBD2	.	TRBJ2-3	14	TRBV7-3	CASNLGGATDTQYF	TGTGCCAGCAACCTCGGGGGGGCCACAGATACGCAGTATTTT
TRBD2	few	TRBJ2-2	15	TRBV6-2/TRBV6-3	CASSQTSGDTGELFF	TGTGCCAGCAGTCAGACTAGCGGGGACACCGGGGAGCTGTTTTTT
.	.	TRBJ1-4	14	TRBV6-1	CASSGEQSGEKLFF	TGTGCCAGCAGTGGGGAACAGTCAGGTGAAAAACTGTTTTTT
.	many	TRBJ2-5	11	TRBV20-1	CSAASQETQYF	TGCAGTGCCGCCTCACAAGAGACCCAGTACTTC
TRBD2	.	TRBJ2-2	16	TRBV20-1	CSARDRLAGLTGELFF	TGCAGTGCTAGAGATCGCCTAGCGGGGCTCACCGGGGAGCTGTTTTTT
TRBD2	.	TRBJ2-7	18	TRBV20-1	CSAQRQAGGSGYLYEQYF	TGCAGTGCGCAACGTCAAGCGGGAGGTTCAGGCTATCTATACGAGCAGTACTTC
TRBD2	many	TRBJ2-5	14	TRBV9	CASSGGLPQETQYF	TGTGCCAGCAGCGGGGGACTACCACAAGAGACCCAGTACTTC
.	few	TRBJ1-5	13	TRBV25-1	CASRGQLNQPQHF	TGTGCCAGCAGAGGACAGCTTAATCAGCCCCAGCATTTT
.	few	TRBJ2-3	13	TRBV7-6	CASSLNMADTQYF	TGTGCCAGCAGCTTAAATATGGCAGATACGCAGTATTTT
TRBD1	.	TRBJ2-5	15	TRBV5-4	CASSPSGTGGSEQYF	TGTGCCAGCAGCCCGTCCGGGACAGGGGGCAGTGAGCAGTACTTC